The T cell receptor (beta chain) under discussion was sequenced for a study of T cells after posttransplantation cyclophosphamide (TCRdb year 2016). At the level of the whole study: Using TRB sequencing, the study followed how the T cell repertoire rebuilt after myeloablative bone marrow transplantation with posttransplantation cyclophosphamide given as GVHD prophylaxis. Samples from some 40 PTCy-treated patients, along with samples from around 16 of their related bone marrow donors, underwent antigen receptor sequencing. Blood from all 35 or so PTCy patients who had 1-year posttransplant specimens underwent TRB sequencing. Up to about 3 additional blood samples from 2 to 5.2 years after transplant were also TRB-sequenced in 3 patients, as was pretransplant blood from a handful of patients. TRA and TRB clonality were tightly correlated in several samples, so subsequent TCR analyses focused on TRB only. Public TRB sequences were queried against a database of over 3,600 sequences associated with responses to pathogens, tumor antigens, self-antigens and alloantigens. Overall results and qualifications from the work: The TRB repertoires of T cells infiltrating skin or GI tract showed only limited overlap with the TRB repertoires of T cells in blood. Across approximately 41 patients, TRB clonality was highly associated with recipient CMV seropositivity and CMV reactivation, and PTCy diversity was similar to diversity in CNI/methotrexate controls. Donor-recipient similarity was low at 1-2 months but increased during the first year, and donor CD8+ memory clones often dominated later blood repertoires.

TRB sequencing was run on genomic DNA with either the immunoSEQ assay at survey resolution or the hsTCRB kit. The study's own analysis went as follows. The immunoSEQ software was used for initial read processing, and the LymphoSeq R package was used for repertoire analyses. For each TRB dataset, clonality was calculated as 1 minus normalized Shannon entropy, and the Gini coefficient was computed as well. Phenotypes of unsorted samples were inferred by mapping TRB sequences from sorted subsets of the recipient or donor onto unsorted samples of the same recipient. This immuneACCESS table, as held by TCRdb, lists in-frame sequences with V and J called but not all clones. Of the missing ones, under half trace to an unresolved V gene in checked studies; the others have no known cause. V, J and clone size are taken as reported in that table, and D and trimming were inferred from the DNA itself. The sample profile shows about 5,900 clones; 1.5% to 2% of them were found once. The ten top clones hold 28% of the sample.

Looking up the germline V gene (reference sequence) yields CDR1 MNHNY and CDR2 SVGAGI. Trimming takes 11 bases from V and 0 bases from J, and the germline ends sit 15 bases apart. From cysteine to phenylalanine, the CDR3 is 14 amino acids long. The CDR3 DNA has 42 bases and is translated from base 1. A few counts support this clone. Its antigen is not yet known. Per-base qualities were not stored, and no clone one base away is much larger. Read against the paper, the sample's treatment or condition label means: high-dose cyclophosphamide on days +3 and +4 as single-agent GVHD prophylaxis. PTCy patients received busulfan and fludarabine conditioning, a related or unrelated marrow graft, and cyclophosphamide on days +3 and +4. PTCy-treated patients were drawn from a prospective multi-institutional clinical trial. Peripheral blood and bone marrow mononuclear cells were isolated by Ficoll-Hypaque density centrifugation and were cryopreserved.

This specimen consisted of PBMCs, obtained 242 days after a stem cell transplant with posttransplant cyclophosphamide. This TCR was recovered from a young adult male patient who received an allogeneic stem cell transplant from a related donor, was CMV-positive, and had no GVHD. After a transplant, some T cells may have been passed on by the graft donor. The rearrangement joined TRBV6-6 to TRBJ2-3; a tentative D match to TRBD2 spans 7 bases. The CDR3 protein: CAVHREGSTDTQYF. The DNA reads TGTGCCGTACACAGGGAGGGGAGCACAGATACGCAGTATTTT.